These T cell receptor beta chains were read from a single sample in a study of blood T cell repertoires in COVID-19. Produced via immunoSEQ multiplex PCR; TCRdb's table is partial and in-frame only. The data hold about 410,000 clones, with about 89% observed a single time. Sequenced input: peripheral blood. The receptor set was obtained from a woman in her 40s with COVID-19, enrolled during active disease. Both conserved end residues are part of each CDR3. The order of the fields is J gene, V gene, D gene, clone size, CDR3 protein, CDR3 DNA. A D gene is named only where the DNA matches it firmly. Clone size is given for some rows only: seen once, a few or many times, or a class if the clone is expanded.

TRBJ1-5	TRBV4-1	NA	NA	CASSHLWQGLNQPQHF	TGCGCCAGCAGCCATCTCTGGCAGGGCCTTAATCAGCCCCAGCATTTT
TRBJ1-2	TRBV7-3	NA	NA	CASSLSPTLGDGGGYTF	TGTGCCAGCAGCTTAAGTCCCACTCTCGGGGATGGCGGGGGCTACACCTTC
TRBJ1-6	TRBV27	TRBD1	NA	CASRHHTGGKSNSPLHF	TGTGCCAGCAGGCACCATACAGGGGGTAAAAGTAATTCACCCCTCCACTTT
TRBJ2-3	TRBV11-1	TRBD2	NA	CASSLAWPSGATPDTQYF	TGTGCCAGCAGCTTAGCGTGGCCTAGCGGGGCGACCCCAGATACGCAGTATTTT
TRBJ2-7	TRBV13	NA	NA	CASSLAQGGEQYF	TGTGCCAGCAGCTTAGCCCAGGGTGGCGAGCAGTACTTC
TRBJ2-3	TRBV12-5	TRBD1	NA	CASGLRTGTGTDTQYF	TGTGCTAGTGGTTTAAGGACAGGAACAGGCACAGATACGCAGTATTTT
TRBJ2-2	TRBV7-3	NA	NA	CASSLSSNTGELFF	TGTGCCAGCAGCTTATCTTCGAACACCGGGGAGCTGTTTTTT
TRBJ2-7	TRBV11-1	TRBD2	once	CASSLEASGTYEQYF	TGTGCCAGCAGCTTAGAGGCTAGCGGGACCTACGAGCAGTACTTC
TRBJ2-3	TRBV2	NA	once	CASRQGPGTDTQYF	TGTGCCAGCAGACAGGGTCCGGGCACAGATACGCAGTATTTT
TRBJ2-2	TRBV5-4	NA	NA	CASSSLPNTGELFF	TGTGCCAGCAGCTCACTACCAAACACCGGGGAGCTGTTTTTT
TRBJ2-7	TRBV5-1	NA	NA	CASSLSTGTNEQYF	TGCGCCAGCAGCTTGTCCACAGGGACTAACGAGCAGTACTTC
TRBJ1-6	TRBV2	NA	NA	CASNSIQGRPLHF	TGTGCCAGCAACTCCATACAGGGCAGACCCCTCCACTTT
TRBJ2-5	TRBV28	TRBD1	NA	CASSLQGATKTQYF	TGTGCCAGCAGTTTACAGGGGGCTACGAAGACCCAGTACTTC
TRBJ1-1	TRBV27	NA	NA	CASSPYTDISLVAFF	TGTGCCAGCAGTCCGTACACGGACATCTCCTTGGTGGCTTTCTTT
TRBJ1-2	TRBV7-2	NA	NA	CASSLVRDILEGYTF	TGTGCCAGCAGCTTAGTTCGGGACATTTTAGAGGGCTACACCTTC
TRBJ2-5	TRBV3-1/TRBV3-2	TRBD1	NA	CASSHTTGGRETQYF	TGTGCCAGCAGCCATACGACAGGGGGTAGGGAGACCCAGTACTTC
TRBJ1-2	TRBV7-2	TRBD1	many	CASSGTGGPTNYGYTF	TGTGCCAGCAGCGGGACAGGGGGCCCCACTAACTATGGCTACACCTTC
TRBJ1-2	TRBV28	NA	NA	CASSLSSFGIYGYTF	TGTGCCAGCAGTTTATCATCTTTCGGGATCTATGGCTACACCTTC
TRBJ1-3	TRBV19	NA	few	CASKELSGNTIYF	TGTGCCAGTAAGGAGCTCTCTGGAAACACCATATATTTT
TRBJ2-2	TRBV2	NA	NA	CASKGRGTGELFF	TGTGCCAGCAAGGGCAGGGGAACCGGGGAGCTGTTTTTT
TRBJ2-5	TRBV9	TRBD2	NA	CASSVASGGALETQYF	TGTGCCAGCAGCGTAGCCAGCGGGGGGGCCTTAGAGACCCAGTACTTC
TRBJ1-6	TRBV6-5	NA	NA	CASSYSRAANSPLHF	TGTGCCAGCAGTTACTCGAGGGCAGCTAATTCACCCCTCCACTTT
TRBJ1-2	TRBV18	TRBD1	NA	CASSPPTGGSSYGYTF	TGTGCCAGCTCACCACCGACAGGGGGCAGTTCCTATGGCTACACCTTC
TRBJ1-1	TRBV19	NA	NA	CASSRRQALNTEAFF	TGTGCCAGTAGTAGACGACAGGCCCTGAACACTGAAGCTTTCTTT
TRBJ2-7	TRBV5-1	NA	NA	CASSSRGAAYEQYF	TGCGCCAGCAGCTCCCGGGGTGCCGCCTACGAGCAGTACTTC
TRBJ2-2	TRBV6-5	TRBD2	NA	CASSYERGNTGELFF	TGTGCCAGCAGTTACGAGCGGGGGAATACCGGGGAGCTGTTTTTT
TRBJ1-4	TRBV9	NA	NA	CASSARQANEKLFF	TGTGCCAGCAGCGCTCGACAGGCGAATGAAAAACTGTTTTTT
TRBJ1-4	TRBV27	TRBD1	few	CASSINRGGEKLFF	TGTGCCAGCAGTATTAACAGGGGAGGAGAAAAACTGTTTTTT
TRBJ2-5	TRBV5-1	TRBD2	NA	CASSLGAGGLQETQYF	TGCGCCAGCAGCTTGGGGGCGGGAGGCCTCCAAGAGACCCAGTACTTC